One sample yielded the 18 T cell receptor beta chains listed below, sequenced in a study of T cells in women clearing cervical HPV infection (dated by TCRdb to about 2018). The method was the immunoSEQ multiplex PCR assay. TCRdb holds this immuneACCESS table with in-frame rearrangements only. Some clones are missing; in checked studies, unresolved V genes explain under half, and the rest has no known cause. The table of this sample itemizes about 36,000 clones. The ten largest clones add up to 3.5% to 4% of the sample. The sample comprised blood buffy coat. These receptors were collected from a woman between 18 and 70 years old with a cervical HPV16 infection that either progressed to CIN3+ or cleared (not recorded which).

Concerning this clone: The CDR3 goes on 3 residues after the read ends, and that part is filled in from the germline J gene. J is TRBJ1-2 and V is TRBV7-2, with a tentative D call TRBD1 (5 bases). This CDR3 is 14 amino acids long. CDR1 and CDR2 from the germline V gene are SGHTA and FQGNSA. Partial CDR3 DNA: TGTGCCAGCAGCTCCCCCCCGCGAGGGGTAGGC. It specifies CASSSPPRGVG. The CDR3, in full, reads CASSSPPRGVGYTF. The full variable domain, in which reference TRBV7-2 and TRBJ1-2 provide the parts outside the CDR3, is GAGVSQSPSNKVTEKGKDVELRCDPISGHTALYWYRQSLGQGLEFLIYFQGNSAPDKSGLPSDRFSAERTGGSVSTLTIQRTQQEDSAVYLCASSSPPRGVGYTFGSGTRLTVV.

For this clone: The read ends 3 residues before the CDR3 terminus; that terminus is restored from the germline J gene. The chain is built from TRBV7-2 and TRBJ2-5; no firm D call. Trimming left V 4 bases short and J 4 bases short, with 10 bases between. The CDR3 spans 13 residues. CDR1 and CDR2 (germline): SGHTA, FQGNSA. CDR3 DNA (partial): TGTGCCAGCAGCTCCCCCATTTTAGAGACC. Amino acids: CASSSPILET. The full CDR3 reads CASSSPILETQYF.

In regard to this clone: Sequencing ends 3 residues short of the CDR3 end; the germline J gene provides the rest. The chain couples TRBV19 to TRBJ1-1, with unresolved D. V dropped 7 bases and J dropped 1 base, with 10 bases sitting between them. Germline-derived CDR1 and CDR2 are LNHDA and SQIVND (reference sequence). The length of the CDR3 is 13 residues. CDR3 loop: CASTPHGNTEAFF. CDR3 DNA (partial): TGTGCCAGTACCCCACATGGGAACACTGAA.

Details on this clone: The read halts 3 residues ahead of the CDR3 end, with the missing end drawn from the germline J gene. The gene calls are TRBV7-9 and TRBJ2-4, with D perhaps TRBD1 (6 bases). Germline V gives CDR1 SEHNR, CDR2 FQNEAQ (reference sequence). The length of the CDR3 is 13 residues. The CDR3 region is CASSLAGAYFQYF. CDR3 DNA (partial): TGTGCCAGCAGCTTAGCGGGGGCCTACTTT.

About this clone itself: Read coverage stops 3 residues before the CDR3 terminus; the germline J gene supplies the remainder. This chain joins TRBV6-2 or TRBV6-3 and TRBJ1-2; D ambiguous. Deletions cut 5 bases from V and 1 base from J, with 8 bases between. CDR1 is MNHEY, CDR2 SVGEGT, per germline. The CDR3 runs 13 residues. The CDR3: CASSPQDNYGYTF. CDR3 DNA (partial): TGTGCCAGCAGTCCTCAGGATAACTATGGC.

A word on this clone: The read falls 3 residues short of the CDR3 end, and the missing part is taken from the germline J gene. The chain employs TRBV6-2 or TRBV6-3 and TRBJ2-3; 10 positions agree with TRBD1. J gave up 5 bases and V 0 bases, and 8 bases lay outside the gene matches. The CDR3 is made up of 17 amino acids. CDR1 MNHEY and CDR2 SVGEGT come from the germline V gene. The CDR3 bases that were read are TGTGCCAGCAGTTACTCTAACGACAGGGGGCAAGGAGATACG. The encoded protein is CASSYSNDRGQGDT. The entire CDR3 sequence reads CASSYSNDRGQGDTQYF.

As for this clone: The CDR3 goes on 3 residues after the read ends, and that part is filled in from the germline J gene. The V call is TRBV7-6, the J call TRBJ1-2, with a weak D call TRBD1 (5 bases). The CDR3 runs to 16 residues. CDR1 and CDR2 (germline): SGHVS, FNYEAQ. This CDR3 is CASSLDLGRASSDYTF. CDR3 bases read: TGTGCCAGCAGCTTAGATCTAGGCAGGGCGAGTTCCGAC.

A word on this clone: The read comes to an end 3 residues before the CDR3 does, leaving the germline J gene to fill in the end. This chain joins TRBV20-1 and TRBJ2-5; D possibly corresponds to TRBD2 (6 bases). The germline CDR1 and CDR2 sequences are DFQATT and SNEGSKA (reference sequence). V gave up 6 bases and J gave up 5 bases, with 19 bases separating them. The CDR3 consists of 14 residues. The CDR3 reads CSAPGTAGWETQYF. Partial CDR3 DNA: TGCAGTGCCCCAGGGACCGCGGGGTGGGAGACC.

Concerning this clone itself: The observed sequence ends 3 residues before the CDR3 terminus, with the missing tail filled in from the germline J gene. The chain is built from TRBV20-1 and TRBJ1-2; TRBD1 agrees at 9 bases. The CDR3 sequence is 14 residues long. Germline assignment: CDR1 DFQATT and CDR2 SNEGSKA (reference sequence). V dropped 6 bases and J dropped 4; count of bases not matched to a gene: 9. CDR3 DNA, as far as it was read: TGCAGTGCGTCTACAGGGGGCTCTGTCTATGGC. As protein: CSASTGGSVYG. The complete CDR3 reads CSASTGGSVYGYTF.

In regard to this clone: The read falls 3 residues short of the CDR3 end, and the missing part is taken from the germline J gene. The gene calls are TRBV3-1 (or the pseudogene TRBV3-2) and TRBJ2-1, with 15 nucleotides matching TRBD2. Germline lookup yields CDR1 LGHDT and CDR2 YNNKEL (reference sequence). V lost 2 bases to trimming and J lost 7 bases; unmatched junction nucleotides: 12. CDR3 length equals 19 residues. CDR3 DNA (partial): TGTGCCAGCAGCCAATCCGGGACTAGCGGGGGGCCCCTTGAGAATGAG. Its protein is CASSQSGTSGGPLENE. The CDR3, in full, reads CASSQSGTSGGPLENEQFF.

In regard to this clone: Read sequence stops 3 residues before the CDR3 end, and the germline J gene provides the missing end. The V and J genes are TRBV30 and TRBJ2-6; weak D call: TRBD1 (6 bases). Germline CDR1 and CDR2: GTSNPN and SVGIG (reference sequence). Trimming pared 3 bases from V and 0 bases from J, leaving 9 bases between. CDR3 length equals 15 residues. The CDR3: CAWSRGNSGANVLTF. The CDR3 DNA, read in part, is TGTGCCTGGAGCAGGGGCAACTCTGGGGCCAACGTC.

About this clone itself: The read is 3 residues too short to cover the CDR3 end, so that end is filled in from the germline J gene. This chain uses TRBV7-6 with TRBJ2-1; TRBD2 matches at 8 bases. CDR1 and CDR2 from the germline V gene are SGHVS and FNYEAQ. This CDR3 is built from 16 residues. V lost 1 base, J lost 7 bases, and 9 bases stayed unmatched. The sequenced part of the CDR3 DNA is TGTGCCAGCAGCTTAGAAGCGCGGGGGGCCGCTAATGAG. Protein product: CASSLEARGAANE. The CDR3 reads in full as CASSLEARGAANEQFF.

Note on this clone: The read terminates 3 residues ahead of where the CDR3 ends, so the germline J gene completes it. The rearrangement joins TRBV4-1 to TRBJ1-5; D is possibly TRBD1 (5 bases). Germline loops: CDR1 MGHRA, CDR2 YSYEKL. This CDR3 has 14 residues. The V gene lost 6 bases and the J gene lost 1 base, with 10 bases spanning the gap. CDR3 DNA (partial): TGCGCCAGCAGTAGGCAGGGAAGCAATCAGCCC. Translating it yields CASSRQGSNQP. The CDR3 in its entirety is CASSRQGSNQPQHF.

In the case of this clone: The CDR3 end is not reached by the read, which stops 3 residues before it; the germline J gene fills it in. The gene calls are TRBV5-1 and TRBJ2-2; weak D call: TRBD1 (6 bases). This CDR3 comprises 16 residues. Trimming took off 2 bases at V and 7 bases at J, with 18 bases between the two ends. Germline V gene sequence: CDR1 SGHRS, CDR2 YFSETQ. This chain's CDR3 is CASSFYREPGVGELFF. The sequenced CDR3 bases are TGCGCCAGCAGCTTCTACAGGGAACCCGGGGTCGGGGAG.

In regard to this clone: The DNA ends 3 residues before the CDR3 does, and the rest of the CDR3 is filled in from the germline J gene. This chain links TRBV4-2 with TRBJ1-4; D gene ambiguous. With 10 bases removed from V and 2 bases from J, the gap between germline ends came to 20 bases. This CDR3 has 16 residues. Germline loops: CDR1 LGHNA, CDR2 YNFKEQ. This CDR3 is CATSGRGRETNEKLFF. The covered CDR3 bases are TGTGCCACGAGCGGGCGAGGGCGAGAGACTAATGAAAAA.

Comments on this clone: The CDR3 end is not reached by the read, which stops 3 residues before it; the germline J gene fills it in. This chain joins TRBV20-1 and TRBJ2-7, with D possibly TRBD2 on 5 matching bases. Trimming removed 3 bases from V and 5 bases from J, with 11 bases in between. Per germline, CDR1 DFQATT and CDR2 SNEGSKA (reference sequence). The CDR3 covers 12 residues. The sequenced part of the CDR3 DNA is TGCAGTGCTAGTCTAGCTATCCACGAG. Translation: CSASLAIHE. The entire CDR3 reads CSASLAIHEQYF.

CDR3 DNA (partial): TGTGCCAGCAGTGAAAAGCAGGGTGGATACAATGAG. As protein: CASSEKQGGYNE. Given in full, the CDR3 is CASSEKQGGYNEQFF. The chain links TRBV2 to TRBJ2-1; TRBD1 might be the D (5 bases). With the read ending 3 residues before the CDR3 end, the germline J gene is used to fill in that end. V gave up 2 bases and J gave up 4 bases, with 12 bases separating them. The CDR3 extends over 15 amino acids. Germline CDR1 is SNHLY and CDR2 is FYNNEI.

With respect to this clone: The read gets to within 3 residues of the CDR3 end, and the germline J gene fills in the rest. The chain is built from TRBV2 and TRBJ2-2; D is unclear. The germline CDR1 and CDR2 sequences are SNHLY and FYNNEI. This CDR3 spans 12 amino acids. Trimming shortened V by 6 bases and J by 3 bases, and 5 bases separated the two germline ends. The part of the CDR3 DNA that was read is TGTGCCAGCAGATCGTACACCGGGGAG. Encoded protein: CASRSYTGE. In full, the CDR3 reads CASRSYTGELFF.